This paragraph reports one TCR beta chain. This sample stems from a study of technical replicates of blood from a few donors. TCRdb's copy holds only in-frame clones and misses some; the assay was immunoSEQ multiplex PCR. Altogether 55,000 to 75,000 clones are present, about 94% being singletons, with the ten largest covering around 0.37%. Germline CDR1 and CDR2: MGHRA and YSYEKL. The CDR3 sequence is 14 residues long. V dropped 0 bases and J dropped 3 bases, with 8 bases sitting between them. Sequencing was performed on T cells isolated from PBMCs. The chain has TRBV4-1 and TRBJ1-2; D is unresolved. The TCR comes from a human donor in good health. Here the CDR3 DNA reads TGCGCCAGCAGCCAAGATCCTAATTACTATGGCTACACCTTC. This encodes CASSQDPNYYGYTF.